The text below deals with one TCR beta chain. Its antigen is unknown. No clone much larger than this one lies a single base away; base qualities are absent. The data were taken from a study of cytomegalovirus exposure and HLA in healthy donors (dated by TCRdb to the late 2010s). Regarding the study in general: According to an earlier analysis of a few hundred of the donors, some 180 million T cells yielded some 120 million unique TCR beta sequences and roughly 280 Gb of sequence data. An early release that covered about 600 HLA-typed donors contained approximately 300 gigabases of sequencing data and 80 million or so unique TCR sequences. Both class I and class II loci were covered by HLA typing, at four-digit resolution. To predict cytomegalovirus infection status, the study combined high-throughput TCR immunosequencing, statistical association of individual TCRs with disease status, and machine learning. Because of strong linkage in the cohort, four or five DR-DQ haplotypes were treated as single units for association and clustering. In a later analysis, previously published TCR beta repertoires from fewer than 750 donors were re-analyzed and high-resolution HLA genotyping was added so that TCR occurrence patterns could be studied. Along with the 666-subject first cohort, a separate validation cohort of over 90 different subjects was used. Among roughly 370 genotyped donors of the cohort, an average of approximately 240,000 unique TCR beta nucleotide sequences were sequenced per donor, about a sixth of them non-productive. To decide whether each TCR beta V gene segment behaved as functional or pseudogenic, an earlier analysis of 587 of the donors relied on high-throughput TCR beta sequencing. All discovery cohort repertoires had been generated using a single sequencing platform. Alongside the repertoire data, information on donor age, sex, ethnicity and CMV serostatus was compiled. Rather than using new phenotypic data, the later analysis identified candidate immune exposures from TCR beta sequences and from how often those sequences occurred across donors. The T cell repertoires of around 730 subjects were profiled by immunosequencing and related to cytomegalovirus serostatus. Of the 300 to 450 genotyped donors, roughly 85% fell in the genetic ancestry cluster associated with self-reported Caucasian donors. The number of donors typed differed by locus, with roughly 620-630 for A, B, C, DRB1 and DQB1, about 500 for DQA1, under 610 for DPA1, and 472 for DPB1. A later genetic analysis took genome-wide SNP genotypes for about 55% of the 666 donors and used that subset as a discovery cohort. The study aimed to test whether cataloging public T cell receptors could reveal signatures of past pathogen exposure. What the study reported, not specific to this receptor: According to a later analysis, TCR association rates differed among HLA loci, with DRB1 alleles showing the most associated TCRs and HLA-C alleles showing the fewest. The earlier analysis of about 600 of the donors excluded approximately 17 rarely observed V segments, including chromosome 9 orphons, because counts were too low. The cohort was sequenced for TCR beta chains only, and without alpha or paired-chain data the features that could be detected were limited. Linkage disequilibrium might explain the correlated functional status among segregating V segments, but an unknown experimental factor could not be ruled out. A later analysis found that most CMV-associated TCR beta chains appeared HLA-restricted, with HLA associations seemingly driven largely by CMV exposure. A further reported finding was that TCR beta sequences accurately predicted the HLA-A and HLA-B alleles for most subjects in the first cohort. An earlier analysis of around 500 of the donors showed that most TCR beta V segments appeared in productive rearrangements either about 87% or about 30% of the time, which broadly matched IMGT annotations. In vitro tests confirmed that three of the cytomegalovirus-associated TCR beta chains recognize cytomegalovirus antigens. According to the authors, the approach could potentially be generalized to other disease states and immunological phenotypes. A later genetic analysis reported fewer N-insertions in productive TCRs among donors in an Asian-associated ancestry cluster than the roughly 640-donor mean. Sequencing depth was assumed to be roughly uniform across donors in the presence/absence analyses, though that assumption may not hold. The study listed 150 to 200 TCR beta chains as associated with cytomegalovirus. The only immune exposure information available for the cohort was CMV serostatus. Cytomegalovirus status was reported to be diagnosed by the classifier with high specificity and sensitivity in both the original and validation cohorts. Because HLA typing was missing for some donors at each locus, association tests included only the typed subset. A group of highly shared sequence variants was considered likely to be a technical artifact of the sequencing pipeline. In a later analysis, about 17,000 TCR beta sequences were associated with specific HLA alleles at a false discovery rate of 0.05. When HLA alleles, especially DR and DQ, strongly co-occurred, TCR associations were difficult to assign to individual alleles. A later analysis reported that several top co-occurrence clusters appeared linked to parvovirus B19, influenza, CMV and Epstein-Barr virus. In a later analysis, HLA-associated TCR beta chains were found to be more clonally expanded and to have lower generation probabilities than equally common non-associated chains. Some IMGT-functional V segments, including TRBV6-2 and TRBV6-3, could not be told apart with the 87-base-pair reads, so those segments were excluded. While some public TCRs were present in many individuals, most TCR sequences turned up only very rarely across donors. V-gene and J-gene trimming of TCR beta chains was associated with a missense DCLRE1C variant in a later genetic analysis, and the association was replicated in an independent cohort.

Via the germline V gene, CDR1 is SGDLS and CDR2 YYNGEE. Including cysteine and phenylalanine, the CDR3 has 16 amino acids. Only the CDR3 portion is preserved as DNA: 48 bases, with reading frame beginning at the first base. V trim: 3 bases; J trim: 2 bases; unmatched bases: 9. Libraries were constructed by the immunoSEQ multiplex PCR assay. The multiplex PCR relied on a mix of 60 forward primers for TCR Vbeta segments and 13 reverse primers for TCR Jbeta segments. The CDR3 region of rearranged TCR beta genes was amplified from genomic DNA with a multiplex PCR assay. On the Illumina HiSeq System, the amplified TCR beta libraries were sequenced as 87-base-pair reads. The study's own analysis went as follows. In a later analysis, tens of millions of unique TCR beta chains were counted across the approximately 640 repertoires, and some 10 million of these chains were shared by at least two donors. Raw reads were error-corrected and collapsed into unique sequences with a nearest-neighbor algorithm that merged closely related sequences to remove PCR and sequencing errors. To assign V, D and J gene segments, CDR3 sequences were aligned to IMGT reference sequences. For a sequence to be retained, a match of at least six nucleotides to both a V gene segment and a J gene segment was required. Rearrangements were called productive when the CDR3 lacked stop codons and stayed in frame with V and J; all others were non-productive. Following IMGT convention, CDR3 was defined as the stretch from the second conserved V-encoded cysteine up to the conserved J-encoded phenylalanine. Sequences without an unambiguous match to a single V gene segment were excluded from the earlier analysis of approximately 560 of the donors. An earlier analysis of 587 of the donors called V segments functional above 56.7% productive rearrangements and segregating when the between-donor standard deviation exceeded 5%. A statistical classification framework was developed to diagnose cytomegalovirus status using the catalog of TCR beta chain sequences. A later analysis assigned V and J genes by comparing TCR nucleotide sequences with IMGT/GENE-DB human TR gene sequences. A later analysis assigned CDR3 sequences and most-parsimonious VDJ recombination scenarios with the TCRdist pipeline. In a later analysis, each TCR beta chain was defined by its CDR3 amino acid sequence together with its V-gene family, and reads without a unique V-gene family were excluded. A later analysis removed 592 highly shared, low-generation-probability nucleotide sequences to deal with suspected cross-contamination and a sequencing artifact. For each public chain, a later analysis derived a clonal expansion index from normalized ranks of inferred template counts within each repertoire. A later analysis computed generation probabilities with a VDJ recombination model fitted to out-of-frame rearrangements, and checked the results against IGoR. Hypergeometric tests were used in a later analysis to score TCR-TCR, TCR-HLA and TCR-CMV co-occurrence, with a repertoire-size bias correction applied to the TCR pairs. In a later analysis, false discovery rates were estimated by permuting HLA or CMV assignments 20 times. A later analysis grouped co-occurring TCRs with DBSCAN, adding TCRdist sequence similarity when clustering within HLA-allele-positive subsets. Co-occurrence clustering excluded repertoires with fewer than 30,000 or more than 120,000 public chains, plus five with anomalous nucleotide sharing. TCRdb took over this immuneACCESS table, retaining in-frame rearrangements with V and J assigned. Such tables are incomplete; in checked studies, under half of the missing clones stem from an unresolved V gene, and the remainder is unexplained. For V, J and clone size, that table is used; D and trimming come from the DNA. The sample table records under 200,000 clones; over 70% of these occur just once. Clones ranked in the top ten supply approximately 0.51% of the sample.

The cohort comprised hundreds of healthy bone marrow donors. Cohort members were all nominally healthy when sampled, although unrecorded immune exposures were likely present. The donor tested CMV seronegative and was one of the 352 seronegative cohort members. Every donor gave a peripheral blood sample, and the peripheral blood mononuclear cells from that sample were used for TCR beta sequencing. The Qiagen DNeasy Blood Extraction Kit was used to extract genomic DNA from the blood cell samples. The origin of this receptor is a woman in her forties or fifties in good health and CMV-seronegative. The chain is made from TRBV9 and TRBJ2-3; 7 bases in the junction line up with TRBD1. Sequencing used PBMCs. The DNA sequence is given as TGTGCCAGCAGCGCCCGCCGGGACAGCCCCACAGATACGCAGTATTTT. It translates to CASSARRDSPTDTQYF.